This entry is about one TCR beta chain. Its specificity is not known. Single viable CD3+CD4+CD8-CD45RO+ cells were sorted as the memory CD4+ T cells. Serostatus was set by detecting CMV pp150, pp28, p38, p52 IgG. This record comes from a study of memory CD4+ T cells and cytomegalovirus serostatus. On the study more broadly: Donors were healthy Belgian adults, 9 or 10 CMV seropositive and 24 seronegative. Study outcomes and limitations: Median bootstrapped AUC for CMV status was just under 0.97 originally, less than 0.93 US-trained. Each of approximately 73 CMV-associated TCRbeta sequences occurred in one to five individuals.

The CDR3 sequence is 14 residues long. V lost 5 bases to trimming and J lost 9 bases; unmatched junction nucleotides: 9. The germline gives CDR1 SSHAT, CDR2 FNYEAQ (reference sequence). TCRdb's copy holds only in-frame clones and misses some; the assay was immunoSEQ multiplex PCR. The sample lists about 48,000 clones; roughly 73% were seen once. The rearrangement links TRBV7-7 to TRBJ2-1; 8 bases are shared with TRBD2. The material sequenced was memory CD4+ T cells from blood. The receptor was isolated from an adult in good health and CMV-seronegative. Here the CDR3 DNA reads TGTGCCAGCAGCCAGAGGGGACTAGAGGGTGAGCAGTTCTTC. Protein product: CASSQRGLEGEQFF.